The clone carrying this T cell receptor beta chain was observed a few times. Its antigen is currently unknown. The CDR3 runs to 15 residues. Trimming at V came to 5 bases and at J to 2 bases, leaving 8 bases not matched to a gene. Per the germline V gene, CDR1 is MNHNS and CDR2 is SASEGT. TCRdb recomputed calls from the RT-PCR reads with MiXCR, one row per CDR3 protein. The profile covers around 530,000 distinct CDR3 sequences, with 10% to 15% appearing a single time and roughly 10% taken by the ten largest. The entry originates in a study of response to subunit inactivated influenza vaccine. General study results and limits: Each seasonal flu vaccination may recruit only limited new T cells, authors suggested.

J is TRBJ2-7 and V is TRBV6-1, with 8 nucleotides matching TRBD1. This TCR was recovered from a middle-aged man who received an inactivated influenza vaccine. This specimen was PBMCs from blood, taken on the day of vaccination. The CDR3 sequence: CASSSTGGPTYEQYF. CDR3 DNA sequence: TGTGCCAGCAGTAGCACAGGGGGGCCTACCTACGAGCAGTACTTC.